This TCR beta chain emerged from a study of tumor-infiltrating lymphocytes in primary liver carcinoma (dated by TCRdb to between 2016 and 2019). For the wider study: Hepatocellular carcinoma (four) or combined HCC and intrahepatic cholangiocarcinoma (one) was present in the five patients, who were three men and two women aged 30 to 69 years. Technical replicate repertoires showed high reproducibility, with mean shared-clone rates roughly 0.89 and correlation coefficients above 0.98. A total of 35 specimens from 5 patients underwent TCRbeta repertoire sequencing, comprising 25 or so tumor regions, 5 adjacent noncancerous liver tissues and 5 peripheral blood samples. Each sample produced about 3.5 to 8 million productive TCRbeta reads, and read depth showed no significant difference between tissue types. For each liver tumor, the study sampled five regions along with adjacent normal tissue and blood, and applied TCRbeta repertoire sequencing, expression microarrays and whole-exome sequencing. To link TCRbeta repertoire diversity to the local molecular phenotype, the 20 to 25 tumor region samples were profiled with Agilent mRNA microarrays. The five patients had tumors of stage T1-T3 N0M0, with maximum diameters ranging from roughly 4.2 to 10 cm.

A word on this clonotype: Its antigen remains undetermined. It may be a read error: a sequence one base away is much more abundant.

A constant-region primer and ProtoScript II reverse transcriptase were used to reverse-transcribe TCRbeta-specific cDNA from approximately 450 ng total RNA. Three nested multiplex PCR rounds, following a slightly modified ARM-PCR procedure, were used to build the TCRbeta libraries. Multiplex TRBV1-TRBV30 forward primers and a Cbeta reverse primer were used in the first two PCR rounds, each of which was run for around 9 cycles. Sample barcodes and Illumina adapters were added in a final 25-cycle PCR with Deep VentR polymerase. Before sequencing, amplicons of 200-500 bp were purified from gel using a QIAquick gel extraction kit. An Illumina HiSeq 2500 was used to sequence the TCRbeta amplicons, generating 250-bp paired-end reads. The paper's data handling went like this. To recover full CDR3 sequences, reads were quality-trimmed using Trimmomatic v0.33 and paired reads were then merged using FLASH v1.2.11. V, D and J germline segments were assigned to the rearranged TCRbeta sequences by MiGEC v1.2.1b. VDJtools v1.0.0 computed clonotype statistics and Shannon-Wiener diversity indices. To cut down on sampling bias, every analysis after diversity analysis relied on just the 250 most abundant clonotypes from each sample. TCRdb trimmed public reads at Q25 via fastp, called clones via MiXCR and kept in-frame beta chains. Each CDR3 protein appears once, grouped with its most common genes and DNA. These V and J calls originate from TCRdb's pipeline instead of the authors' own analysis. The sample includes nearly 50,000 distinct CDR3 sequences, with 60% to 75% observed a single time. The top ten hold about 30% of the sample.

Without any cell sorting, total RNA and DNA were co-extracted from about 20-30 mg of bulk tissue using the AllPrep DNA/RNA mini kit. Between late 2015 and early 2016, roughly five patients in China with histopathologically diagnosed primary liver carcinoma had their tumors surgically resected. Chronic HBV infection was present in the patients, and the patients were treatment-naive at sampling. Each tumor was sampled at five spatially separated regions: the tumor centre plus the superior, inferior, left-lateral and right-lateral poles. More than 75% viable tumor cells were found by histology in every tumor sample. Each fresh piece of tumor and adjacent tissue was cut in two, with one half stored in RNAlater at -80 degrees C and the other half sent for histology. Measured from the cysteine to the phenylalanine, the CDR3 is 13 residues long. The only DNA kept is the CDR3, 39 bases in frame from the first base. For CDR1 and CDR2, the germline V gene lists MNHEY and SVGAGI.

The full study reports these points: Only about 7-24% of top clones were present in all five regions of a tumor, suggesting spatial heterogeneity of tumor-infiltrating T cells. Because the samples were bulk and unsorted, CD4+ and CD8+ T cell repertoires could not be compared. Only a few patients were included in the study, and the authors note that the findings should be validated in a larger study. Repertoire overlap was higher between tumor regions (mean around 35%) than tumor-adjacent (approximately 17%) or tumor-blood (14%) pairs, consistent with antigen-driven expansion. The top 250 clones made up a significantly larger repertoire fraction in tumors than in blood (p = 0.039). Because sequencing covered only the TCR beta chain and unpaired alpha chains were not captured, true repertoire diversity is likely underestimated.

This chain is built from TRBV6-5 and TRBJ2-1; the D element might be TRBD1 or TRBD2, as each aligns at 5 bases. The TCR comes from a man in his forties with primary liver carcinoma and hepatitis B virus infection. Input material: liver tumor tissue from sampling region 3. What this sample's cell subset or site label stands for: tumor region T3, left-lateral pole. The sequenced DNA: TGTGCCGGCAGTACCCGGGGCGTCAATGAGCAGTTCTTC. Its protein reads: CAGSTRGVNEQFF.